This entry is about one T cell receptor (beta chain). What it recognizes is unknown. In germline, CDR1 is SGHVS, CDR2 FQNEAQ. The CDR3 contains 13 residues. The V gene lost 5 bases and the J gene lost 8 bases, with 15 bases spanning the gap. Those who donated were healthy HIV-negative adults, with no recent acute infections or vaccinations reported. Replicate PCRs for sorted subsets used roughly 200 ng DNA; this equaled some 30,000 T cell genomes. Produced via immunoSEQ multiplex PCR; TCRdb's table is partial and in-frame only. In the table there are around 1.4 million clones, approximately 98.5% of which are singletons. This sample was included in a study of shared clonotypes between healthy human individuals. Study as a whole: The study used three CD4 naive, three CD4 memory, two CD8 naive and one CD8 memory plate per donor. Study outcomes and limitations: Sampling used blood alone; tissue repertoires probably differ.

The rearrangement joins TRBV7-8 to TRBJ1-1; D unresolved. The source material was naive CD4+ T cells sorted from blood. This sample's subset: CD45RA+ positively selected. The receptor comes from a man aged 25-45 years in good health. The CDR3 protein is CASSLLMGSEAFF. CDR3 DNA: TGTGCCAGCAGCCTCCTAATGGGGTCGGAAGCTTTCTTT.